This T cell receptor beta chain appears in the sequencing data of a study of blood T cell repertoires in COVID-19. Study context: COVID-19 samples collected from the United States, Italy and Spain covered acute and convalescent phases. Sample material is recorded as cDNA or gDNA derived from T cells, B-cell-depleted T cells, or PBMCs.

As processed by the authors: Reference gene primer amplification yielded estimated nucleated cell counts. Generated by immunoSEQ multiplex PCR, the TCRdb table keeps only in-frame clones and is missing some. The V and J calls and clone size come from that table; D and trimming were worked out from the DNA. In the table there are more than 85,000 clones, 78% of which are singletons. Germline lookup yields CDR1 MDHEN and CDR2 SYDVKM. Trimming took 8 bases from V and 9 from J; bases not matched to a gene: 13. The CDR3 has 14 amino acids. V and J are TRBV28 and TRBJ2-1; TRBD2 agrees at 7 bases. Input material: peripheral blood. The sequence was collected from a man between 60 and 75 years old with active or convalescent COVID-19. DNA of the CDR3: TGTGCCAGCGGAATAACCGGGACGGGGGGTGAGCAGTTCTTC. It translates to CASGITGTGGEQFF.